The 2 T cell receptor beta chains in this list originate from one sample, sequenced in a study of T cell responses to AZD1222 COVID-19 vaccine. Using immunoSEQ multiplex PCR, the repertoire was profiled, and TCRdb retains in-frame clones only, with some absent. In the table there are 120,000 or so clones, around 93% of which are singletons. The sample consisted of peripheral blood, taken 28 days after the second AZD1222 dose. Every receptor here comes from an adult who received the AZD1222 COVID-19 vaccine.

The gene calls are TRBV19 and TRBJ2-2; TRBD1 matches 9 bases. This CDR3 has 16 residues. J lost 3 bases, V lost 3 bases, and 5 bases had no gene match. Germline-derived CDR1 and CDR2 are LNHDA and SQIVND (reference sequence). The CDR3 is CASSIRTGADTGELFF. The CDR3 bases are TGTGCCAGTAGTATCAGGACAGGGGCGGACACCGGGGAGCTGTTTTTT.

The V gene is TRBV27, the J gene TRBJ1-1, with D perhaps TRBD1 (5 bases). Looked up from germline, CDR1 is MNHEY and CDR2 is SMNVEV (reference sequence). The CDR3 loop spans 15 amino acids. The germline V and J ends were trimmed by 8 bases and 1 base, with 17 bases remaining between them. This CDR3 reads CASRALWGPNTEAFF. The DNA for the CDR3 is TGTGCCAGCCGCGCCTTATGGGGACCGAACACTGAAGCTTTCTTT.